This T cell receptor (beta chain) was sequenced in a study of T-cell reconstitution after alpha-beta-depleted transplantation in children. The study's findings and limits: Surviving recipient T cells and thymic progenitors produced the high day-60 TCRbeta diversity seen in some patients. After one year, T-cell counts and TCRbeta diversity mostly came from new T cells. Two months or so post-transplant, alpha-beta T cells reportedly derived from several hundred expanded graft clones.

Germline lookup yields CDR1 SGDLS and CDR2 YYNGEE. V shed 0 bases and J shed 0 bases, with 6 bases lying between them. This CDR3 is 14 amino acids long. The TCRbeta library was prepared with unique molecular identifiers. MiXCR, run by TCRdb on the PCR reads, gives a single entry per CDR3 protein. The sample holds about 300,000 distinct CDR3 sequences, about 7.3% seen once. As for this clonotype: Its antigen is still unknown.

The chain links TRBV9 to TRBJ1-1, with D perhaps TRBD1 (5 bases). The receptor was isolated from a female patient between 2 and 15 years old who had a stem cell transplant for Fanconi anemia, so the T cells may come from the graft donor. Material: peripheral blood, obtained 360 days after TCRalphabeta/CD19-depleted stem cell transplant. The CDR3 protein is CASSVVGVNTEAFF. In DNA form, the CDR3 reads TGTGCCAGCAGCGTAGTGGGGGTGAACACTGAAGCTTTCTTT.